The clone carrying this T cell receptor (beta chain) was detected many times. Its cognate antigen is unknown. V gave up 5 bases and J gave up 1 base, with 14 bases separating them. The CDR3 is made up of 15 amino acids. A single record per CDR3 protein comes from TCRdb applying MiXCR to the 5' RACE reads. Among some 710,000 distinct CDR3 sequences, roughly 6% were seen once, and the ten largest hold 1.5% to 2%. This entry belongs to a study of identical twins. Study-level points and caveats: Twin sharing of out-of-frame TCR alpha was underestimated by models in monozygotic pairs.

This receptor was identified in a man between 18 and 35 years old in good health. The source material was naive T cells sorted from blood. The chain joins TRBV12-3 or TRBV12-4 to TRBJ1-1, with a possible D match to TRBD1 (6 bases). In nucleotides, the CDR3 is TGTGCCAGCAGTACCCAACAGGGCCAGAACACTGAAGCTTTCTTT. Protein sequence: CASSTQQGQNTEAFF.